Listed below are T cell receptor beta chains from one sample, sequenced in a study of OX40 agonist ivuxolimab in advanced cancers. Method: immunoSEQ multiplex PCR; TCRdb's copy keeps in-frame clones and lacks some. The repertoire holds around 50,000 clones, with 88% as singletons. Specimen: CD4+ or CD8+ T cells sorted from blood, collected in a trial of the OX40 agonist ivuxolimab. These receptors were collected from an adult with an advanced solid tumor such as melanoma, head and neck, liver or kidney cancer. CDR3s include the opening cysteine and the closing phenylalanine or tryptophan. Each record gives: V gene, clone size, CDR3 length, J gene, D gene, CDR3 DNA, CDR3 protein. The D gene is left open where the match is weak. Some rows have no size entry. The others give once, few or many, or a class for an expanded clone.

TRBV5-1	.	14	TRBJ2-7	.	TGCGCCAGCAGCAGCGACTACGGGAAATTCGAGCAGTACTTC	CASSSDYGKFEQYF
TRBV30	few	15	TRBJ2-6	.	TGTGCCTGGGACTTGGACGGGTCTGGGGCCAACGTCCTGACTTTC	CAWDLDGSGANVLTF
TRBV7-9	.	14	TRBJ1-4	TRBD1	TGTGCCAGCAGCCCGGGGACAGGGGGTGAAAAACTGTTTTTT	CASSPGTGGEKLFF
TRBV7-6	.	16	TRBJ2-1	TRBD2	TGTGCCAGCAGCCTACTTGCGACTAGCGGGAGCAATGAGCAGTTCTTC	CASSLLATSGSNEQFF
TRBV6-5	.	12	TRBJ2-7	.	TGTGCCAGCAGTTATGAGGACTACGAGCAGTACTTC	CASSYEDYEQYF
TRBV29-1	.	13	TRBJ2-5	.	TGCAGCGCCCAGGCCGCCTTTCAAGAGACCCAGTACTTC	CSAQAAFQETQYF
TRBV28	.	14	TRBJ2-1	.	TGTGCCAGCAGTCCTCCTTACAGGGGAGGTGAGCAGTTCTTC	CASSPPYRGGEQFF
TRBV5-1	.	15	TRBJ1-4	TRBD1	TGCGCCAGCAGCTTTCAGGGGGCAGATACTGAAAAACTGTTTTTT	CASSFQGADTEKLFF
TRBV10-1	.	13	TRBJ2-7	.	TGCGCCAGCAGTGAGCCGGGGAGGTTCGAGCAGTACTTC	CASSEPGRFEQYF
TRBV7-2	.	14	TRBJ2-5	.	TGTGCCAGCAGCTCTGGGGGGCCGGTGGAGACCCAGTACTTC	CASSSGGPVETQYF
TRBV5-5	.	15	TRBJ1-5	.	TGTGCCAGCAGCTTGGGTGACAGCCTAAATCAGCCCCAGCATTTT	CASSLGDSLNQPQHF
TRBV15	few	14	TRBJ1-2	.	TGTGCCACCAGCAGCACTTGGGCAGTTGATGGCTACACCTTC	CATSSTWAVDGYTF
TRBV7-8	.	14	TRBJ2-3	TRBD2	TGTGCCAGCAGCTGGGCTAGCGGGACAGATACGCAGTATTTT	CASSWASGTDTQYF
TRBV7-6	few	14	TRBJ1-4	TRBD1	TGTGCCAGCAGCTTGGGACAGGGGAGTGAAAAACTGTTTTTT	CASSLGQGSEKLFF
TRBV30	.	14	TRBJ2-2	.	TGTGCCTGGAAGTTCAAAGGGGCGACCGGGGAGCTGTTTTTT	CAWKFKGATGELFF
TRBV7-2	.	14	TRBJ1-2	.	TGTGCCAGCAGCTTAACAGACGCTAACTATGGCTACACCTTC	CASSLTDANYGYTF
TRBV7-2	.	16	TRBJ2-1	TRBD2	TGTGCCAGCAGCGGACCCGGGACTAGCGGGTATCGGGAGCAGTTCTTC	CASSGPGTSGYREQFF
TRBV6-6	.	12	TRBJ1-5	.	TGTGGCCTAGGGGGTCCAAATCAGCCCCAGCATTTT	CGLGGPNQPQHF
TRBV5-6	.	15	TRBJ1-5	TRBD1	TGTGCCAGCAGCTTGGGATCAGGGGGAGGTCAGCCCCAGCATTTT	CASSLGSGGGQPQHF
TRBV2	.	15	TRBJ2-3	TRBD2	TGTGCCAGCAGTACCACTAGCGAGTTTCCAGATACGCAGTATTTT	CASSTTSEFPDTQYF
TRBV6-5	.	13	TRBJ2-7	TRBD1	TGTGCCAGCAGTTCCCCACAGGGGGGCGAGCAGTACTTC	CASSSPQGGEQYF
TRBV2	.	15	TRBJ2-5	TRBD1	TGTGCCAGCAGTGGGGACAGGGTAGTTGTGAAGACCCAGTACTTC	CASSGDRVVVKTQYF
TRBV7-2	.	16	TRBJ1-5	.	TGTGCCAGCAGCTTAGTGGTATCACAGGAAAATCAGCCCCAGCATTTT	CASSLVVSQENQPQHF
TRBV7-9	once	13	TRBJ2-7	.	TGTGCCAGCAGCCTTGACCTTCCACCCGAGCAGTACTTC	CASSLDLPPEQYF
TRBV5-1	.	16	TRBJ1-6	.	TGCGCCAGCAGCTTGACCACCGCAGGGAATAATTCACCCCTCCACTTT	CASSLTTAGNNSPLHF
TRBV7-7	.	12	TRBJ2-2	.	TGTGCTAGCGTCGCGAACACCGGGGAGCTGTTTTTT	CASVANTGELFF
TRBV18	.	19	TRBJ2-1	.	TGTGCCAGCTCACCACTTAGGGGGAAGCAGGGAGGCTCCTACAATGAGCAGTTCTTC	CASSPLRGKQGGSYNEQFF
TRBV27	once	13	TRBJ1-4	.	TGTGCCAGCAGGGCGGGGAGAAATGAAAAACTGTTTTTT	CASRAGRNEKLFF
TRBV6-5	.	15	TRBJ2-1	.	TGTGCCAGCAATCGACTAGTAGGCAGGGGAGGTGAGCAGTTCTTC	CASNRLVGRGGEQFF
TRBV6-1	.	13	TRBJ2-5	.	TGTGCCAGCAGAGAGGACGGGTGGGAGACCCAGTACTTC	CASREDGWETQYF
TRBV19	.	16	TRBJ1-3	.	TGTGCCAGTAGCCGGGGCCTGAATGGCCCTGGAAACACCATATATTTT	CASSRGLNGPGNTIYF
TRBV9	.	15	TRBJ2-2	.	TGTGCCAGCAGCGTACTGGCAGGGCACACCGGGGAGCTGTTTTTT	CASSVLAGHTGELFF
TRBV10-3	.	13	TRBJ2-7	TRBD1	TGTGCCATCAAAGGGACAGGGTGGTACGAGCAGTACTTC	CAIKGTGWYEQYF
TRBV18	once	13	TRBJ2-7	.	TGTGCCAGCTCAGATGGACGGGGCTACGAGCAGTACTTC	CASSDGRGYEQYF
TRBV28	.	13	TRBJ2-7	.	TGTGCCAGCAACCTCCCGGGTTCCTACGAGCAGTACTTC	CASNLPGSYEQYF
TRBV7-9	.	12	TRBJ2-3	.	TGTGCCAGCAGCTTGGAGATTGATACGCAGTATTTT	CASSLEIDTQYF
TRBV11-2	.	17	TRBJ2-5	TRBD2	TGTGCCAGCAGCCCGGGGGTCACTAGCGGGAGGGAAGAGACCCAGTACTTC	CASSPGVTSGREETQYF
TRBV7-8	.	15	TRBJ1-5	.	TGTGCCAGCAGCATGACTAGGATCGGGAATCAGCCCCAGCATTTT	CASSMTRIGNQPQHF
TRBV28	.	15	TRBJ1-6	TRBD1	TGTGCCAGCAGTTATCTACAGGGGGATAATTCACCCCTCCACTTT	CASSYLQGDNSPLHF
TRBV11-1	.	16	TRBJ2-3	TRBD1	TGTGCCAGCAGCTTCCGGACAGGGGGCGCGGCAGATACGCAGTATTTT	CASSFRTGGAADTQYF